This T cell receptor beta chain was recovered during a study of Graves' ophthalmopathy and Graves' hyperthyroidism. Among the hyperthyroidism patients, all were newly diagnosed, aged 18 to 65, with under 2 months' duration. Scientists amplified the TCR beta CDR3 regions from RNA transcripts. Following a first-round RT-PCR that used HTBI primers, a second-round multiplex PCR was carried out. Via MiXCR, TCRdb re-called the multiplex PCR reads, giving one row per CDR3 protein. The data hold about 1.2 million distinct CDR3 sequences, with 35% to 40% observed a single time. V lost 3 bases and J 6 bases, leaving 20 bases between the germline ends. The CDR3 has 16 amino acids. The V gene's germline CDR1 is LGHDT and CDR2 YNNKEL (reference sequence).

V is TRBV3-1 and J is TRBJ1-2; maybe TRBD1 (6 bases). The sequenced sample was peripheral blood or thyroid tissue (not recorded which). This receptor was taken from an adult man with Graves' hyperthyroidism. CDR3 in amino acids: CASSQIHPGTKNGYTF. CDR3 coding DNA: TGTGCCAGCAGCCAGATTCATCCCGGGACAAAGAATGGCTACACCTTC.